Following are 6 T cell receptor beta chains from one sample sequenced in a study of blood T cells in healthy people across ages. A J-beta primer mix and a sample-barcoded 5' primer were used in a second PCR of about 7 to 12 cycles. From the 5' RACE reads, TCRdb called clonotypes with MiXCR, one entry per CDR3 protein. Of around 790,000 distinct CDR3 sequences in the sample, 40% to 50% were seen once. Sequencing used blood. The receptor source for this set is a man aged 55 to 70 in good health.

The table lists this clonotype with a few counts. The chain carries TRBV7-2 and TRBJ2-5, with a weak D call TRBD1 (5 bases). The CDR3 length is 15 residues. V lost 5 bases and J 5 bases, leaving 18 bases between the germline ends. The germline V gene has CDR1 SGHTA and CDR2 FQGNSA. The DNA of the CDR3 is TGTGCCAGCAGCCCTCAGGGTCCTCCCTCGGAGACCCAGTACTTC. This translates into CASSPQGPPSETQYF.

Ten or more counts support this clonotype. The chain recombines TRBV5-1 with TRBJ2-4, with TRBD1 matching over 7 bases. This CDR3 contains 15 residues. Germline V CDR1 and CDR2: SGHRS, YFSETQ. Trimming at V came to 3 bases and at J to 4 bases, leaving 7 bases not matched to a gene. Here the CDR3 reads CASSYTGTAKNIQYF. DNA for the CDR3: TGCGCCAGCAGCTACACCGGGACAGCTAAAAACATTCAGTACTTC.

The chain carries TRBV20-1 and TRBJ2-3, with 7 bases that match TRBD1. From germline, CDR1 is DFQATT and CDR2 SNEGSKA (reference sequence). V lost 3 bases to trimming and J lost 9 bases; unmatched junction nucleotides: 3. The CDR3 length is 11 residues. The CDR3 loop reads CSARKGATQYF. The CDR3, as DNA: TGCAGTGCTAGGAAGGGGGCGACGCAGTATTTT.

The gene calls are TRBV4-1 and TRBJ1-5; D gene ambiguous. Germline CDR1 is MGHRA and CDR2 is YSYEKL. V dropped 1 base and J dropped 3 bases, with 10 bases sitting between them. This CDR3 contains 15 residues. The CDR3 sequence: CASSQGSITNQPQHF. The CDR3 nucleotides read TGCGCCAGCAGCCAAGGGTCAATTACCAATCAGCCCCAGCATTTT.

The chain employs TRBV28 and TRBJ2-6; D is undetermined. Trimming shortened V by 7 bases and J by 0 bases, and 10 bases separated the two germline ends. Germline CDR1 reads MDHEN; CDR2 reads SYDVKM. This CDR3 region has 15 residues. The CDR3 loop is CASTERDSGANVLTF. The CDR3 DNA follows: TGTGCCAGCACCGAAAGGGACTCTGGGGCCAACGTCCTGACTTTC.

This clonotype was detected only a few times. The DNA is omitted, as the CDR3 cannot be located on it reliably, and the CDR3 follows TCRdb's listing. The chain couples TRBV9 to TRBJ2-7; the tabulated D call, TRBD1, remains unverified against the DNA. Inclusive of both ends, the CDR3 amounts to 15 amino acids. Germline CDR1 and CDR2: SGDLS and YYNGEE. The CDR3 sequence: CASSVGPGGVYEQYF.